Sequencing of this TCR beta chain was carried out in a study of blood T cell repertoires in COVID-19. Clones were sequenced by immunoSEQ multiplex PCR, and TCRdb holds only the in-frame ones, with some missing. The sample includes approximately 98,000 clones, roughly 82% of them seen just once. This clone was picked up one time. Specimen: peripheral blood. The receptor was derived from a man older than 75 with acute or convalescent COVID-19.

The CDR3 DNA follows: TGTGCCAGTAGTAAGAAGACAGGCCTCATGAACACTGAAGCTTTCTTT. It yields the protein CASSKKTGLMNTEAFF. V gene TRBV19 combines with J gene TRBJ1-1; D possibly corresponds to TRBD1 (6 bases). The CDR3 runs 16 residues. The V gene lost 4 bases and the J gene lost 0 bases, with 15 bases spanning the gap. Germline CDR1 is LNHDA and CDR2 is SQIVND (reference sequence).